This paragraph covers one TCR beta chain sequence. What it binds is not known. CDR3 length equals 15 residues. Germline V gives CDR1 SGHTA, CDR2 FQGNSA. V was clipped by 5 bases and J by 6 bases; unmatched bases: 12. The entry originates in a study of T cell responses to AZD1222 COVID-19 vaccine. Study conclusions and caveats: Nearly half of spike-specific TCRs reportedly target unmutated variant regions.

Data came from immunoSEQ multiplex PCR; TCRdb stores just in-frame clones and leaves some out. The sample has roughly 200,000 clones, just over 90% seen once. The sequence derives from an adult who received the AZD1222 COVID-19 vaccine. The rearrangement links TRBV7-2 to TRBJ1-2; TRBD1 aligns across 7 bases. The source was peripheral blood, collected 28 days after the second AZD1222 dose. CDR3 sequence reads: CASSTRQGGSNGYTF. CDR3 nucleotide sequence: TGTGCCAGCAGCACCCGACAGGGAGGGTCGAATGGCTACACCTTC. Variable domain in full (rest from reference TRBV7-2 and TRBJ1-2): GAGVSQSPSNKVTEKGKDVELRCDPISGHTALYWYRQSLGQGLEFLIYFQGNSAPDKSGLPSDRFSAERTGGSVSTLTIQRTQQEDSAVYLCASSTRQGGSNGYTFGSGTRLTVV.